This TCR beta chain stems from a study of cytomegalovirus exposure and HLA in healthy donors. Points from the study as a whole: Clusters of TCRs from the first cohort tended to co-occur in the roughly 120 validation repertoires (as a later analysis found).

Per the germline V gene, CDR1 is MDHEN and CDR2 is SYDVKM. The CDR3 is made up of 20 amino acids. Germline trimming cut 4 bases from V and 3 bases from J; bases unmatched to any gene: 22. The protocol was immunoSEQ multiplex PCR, while the TCRdb copy is restricted to in-frame clones and leaves out a portion. The sample has tens of thousands of clones, roughly 94% seen once. In the case of this clone: The antigen is not known.

The rearrangement joins TRBV28 to TRBJ2-7; 9 nucleotides match TRBD2. Sequencing used PBMCs. This TCR came from a woman between 18 and 29 years old in good health and CMV-seronegative. CDR3 loop: CASSYSEGGGRGEVRYEQYF. In DNA, the CDR3 is TGTGCCAGCAGTTATTCGGAGGGTGGCGGGAGGGGAGAAGTACGCTACGAGCAGTACTTC.